These 19 T cell receptor beta chains were all obtained from the same sample, sequenced in a study of regulatory T cells in long-lasting Graves disease. Library construction for TCR beta used iRepertoire HTBI primers and Arm-PCR of CDR3 regions. TCRdb reprocessed the multiplex PCR reads via MiXCR and lists one record per CDR3 protein. Of a few hundred thousand distinct CDR3 sequences in the sample, roughly 25% were seen once. The time point is: persistent/refractory GD, antithyroid drugs over 5 years with positive TRAb. The authors made the TCR library using RNA they extracted from PBMCs. The sequenced sample was peripheral blood mononuclear cells (PBMCs), obtained when the disease was refractory, from a patient treated with antithyroid drugs. The source is a woman aged 40 to 49 with Graves disease.

Of note for this clonotype: A much larger clonotype is one base distant, so this may be a read error. V usage is TRBV29-1 and J usage is TRBJ1-1; TRBD1 aligns across 8 bases. This CDR3 comprises 13 residues. Germline assignment: CDR1 SQVTM and CDR2 ANQGSEA. Written as DNA, the CDR3 is TGCAGCGTGGCCGGGACAGGCGGGACTGAAGCTTCCTTT. Translated: CSVAGTGGTEASF.

This clonotype was counted at least ten times. The chain employs TRBV28 and TRBJ1-2; D call uncertain. V was clipped by 4 bases and J by 4 bases, with 7 bases between them. This CDR3 spans 12 amino acids. The germline gives CDR1 MDHEN, CDR2 SYDVKM. The CDR3, as DNA: TGTGCCAGCAGTTCATTCCCCTATGGCTACACCTTC. Its protein is CASSSFPYGYTF.

V is TRBV5-5 and J is TRBJ2-7; D gene uncertain. Trimming shortened V by 7 bases and J by 3 bases, and 11 bases separated the two germline ends. This CDR3 comprises 12 residues. CDR1 and CDR2 from the germline V gene are SGHKS and YYEKEE (reference sequence). The CDR3 region has the DNA TGTGCCAGCGGTCGGCTAAACTACGAGCAGTACTTC. Encoded protein: CASGRLNYEQYF.

The chain uses TRBV7-8 and TRBJ1-6, with D perhaps matching TRBD1 (6 bases). The CDR3 is 16 residues long. CDR1 SGHVS and CDR2 FQNEAQ come from the germline V gene. Trimming removed 4 bases from V and 11 bases from J, with 21 bases in between. The CDR3 DNA reads as TGTGCCAGCAGCTCAGGGACCTCAGGGGCCTGGGCACCCCTCCACTTT. It codes for CASSSGTSGAWAPLHF.

Remarks on this clonotype: This likely reflects a read error, since a far larger clone is one base away. CDR3 in amino acids: CASSPRTGGSRETQYF. CDR3 nucleotide sequence: TGTGCCAGCAGTCCCCGGACAGGGGGCTCCCGAGAGACCCAGTACTTC. The chain employs TRBV27 and TRBJ2-5; TRBD1 agrees at 11 bases. Germline V gene lookup returns CDR1 MNHEY and CDR2 SMNVEV (reference sequence). V lost 5 bases to trimming and J lost 4 bases; unmatched junction nucleotides: 9. The CDR3 contains 16 residues.

Regarding this clonotype: A much larger clonotype is one base distant, so this may be a read error. CDR3 in DNA: TGTGCCAGCAGTTTACATCTAGCGGAACCCACCTACGAGCAGTACTTC. Translating it yields CASSLHLAEPTYEQYF. The V gene is TRBV28, the J gene TRBJ2-7; TRBD2 matches 7 bases. This CDR3 has 16 residues. CDR1 is MDHEN, CDR2 SYDVKM, per germline. V trimming: 2 bases; J trimming: 2 bases; junction bases outside the gene matches: 9.

This clonotype was observed a handful of times. This chain uses TRBV13 with TRBJ2-7; TRBD2 might be the D (6 bases). Germline loops: CDR1 PRHDT, CDR2 FYEKMQ (reference sequence). V was pared by 5 bases and J by 3 bases, with 14 bases between. CDR3 size: 14 residues. The CDR3 DNA reads TGTGCCAGCAGCCCCCGGGACTCCCACTACGAGCAGTACTTC. Its translation is CASSPRDSHYEQYF.

This clonotype was seen at least ten times. The rearrangement joins TRBV2 to TRBJ2-7, with D tentatively TRBD1 (5 bases). Germline V gene lookup returns CDR1 SNHLY and CDR2 FYNNEI. CDR3 size: 11 residues. With 8 bases removed from V and 3 bases from J, the gap between germline ends came to 8 bases. The CDR3, as DNA: TGTGCCAGCGAACAGGTCTACGAGCAGTACTTC. Translated, it gives CASEQVYEQYF.

At least ten counts were recorded for this clonotype. The rearrangement joins TRBV28 to TRBJ2-7; 12 positions match TRBD2. V shed 6 bases, J shed 4 bases, and the junction held 13 bases outside the gene matches. This CDR3 has 17 residues. Per germline, CDR1 MDHEN and CDR2 SYDVKM. CDR3 region: CASSPPGLAGGAYEQYF. As DNA, the CDR3 is TGTGCCAGCAGCCCCCCGGGACTAGCGGGTGGTGCTTACGAGCAGTACTTC.

This clonotype was seen at least ten times. The chain combines TRBV12-3 or TRBV12-4 with TRBJ1-1; D ambiguous. Deletions cut 6 bases from V and 2 bases from J, with 19 bases between. The CDR3 consists of 16 residues. CDR3 nucleotides: TGTGCCAGCAGGCTTAGGATCCGGGCCTTAAACACTGAAGCTTTCTTT. It codes for CASRLRIRALNTEAFF.

Notes on this clonotype: This could be a read error, since a much larger clone is one nucleotide away. Since no conserved phenylalanine or tryptophan closes the CDR3, a read error is the likely cause. This chain uses TRBV28 with TRBJ2-4, with a tentative D call TRBD2 (5 bases). Germline V gene lookup returns CDR1 MDHEN and CDR2 SYDVKM. The ends were cut back, 3 bases at V and 4 bases at J, with 10 bases in the middle. The CDR3 loop spans 14 amino acids. The CDR3, as DNA: TGTGCCAGCAGTTTGTCCCGAGGGAAAAACATTCAGTACCTC. Residues: CASSLSRGKNIQYL.

The V call is TRBV7-9, the J call TRBJ2-2; D may be TRBD2 (6 bases). The V end was cut by 7 bases, the J end by 3 bases, with 15 bases between. This CDR3 is 15 amino acids long. Germline loops: CDR1 SEHNR, CDR2 FQNEAQ (reference sequence). The CDR3 sequence is CASTARDFYTGELFF. CDR3 nucleotide sequence: TGTGCCAGCACCGCCCGGGACTTCTACACCGGGGAGCTGTTTTTT.

This clonotype was seen a handful of times. The V gene is TRBV3-1, the J gene TRBJ1-5, with 10 bases aligning to TRBD1. CDR3 length equals 14 residues. Trimming at V came to 4 bases and at J to 9 bases, leaving 6 bases not matched to a gene. Germline assignment: CDR1 LGHDT and CDR2 YNNKEL (reference sequence). The CDR3 spells CASSPGTGELPQHF. The CDR3 DNA follows: TGTGCCAGCAGCCCAGGGACAGGGGAATTGCCCCAGCATTTT.

This clonotype has a single count. The chain uses TRBV11-2 and TRBJ2-1, with 9 bases that match TRBD2. The CDR3 has 14 amino acids. Trimming took 9 bases from V and 5 from J; bases not matched to a gene: 8. Germline values: CDR1 SGHAT, CDR2 FQNNGV. The CDR3 region is CARSRAGGNNEQFF. In nucleotides, the CDR3 is TGTGCCAGGAGTCGAGCGGGAGGTAACAATGAGCAGTTCTTC.

This sequence joins TRBV6-4 and TRBJ2-6; perhaps TRBD1 as D (6 bases). The CDR3 runs 16 residues. Germline CDR1 MRHNA, CDR2 SNTAGT. V was shortened by 0 bases and J by 0 bases, with 6 bases between the two germline ends. The CDR3, as DNA: TGTGCCAGCAGTGACTCAGGGGGCTCTGGGGCCAACGTCCTGACTTTC. This gives the protein CASSDSGGSGANVLTF.

As DNA, the CDR3 is TGTGCCAGCAGTTTAGAGCCGGCGGGCTACAATGAGCAGTTCTTC. It specifies CASSLEPAGYNEQFF. This chain links TRBV28 with TRBJ2-1; a possible D gene is TRBD2 (5 bases). V lost 2 bases and J lost 3, with 11 bases in between. Germline loops: CDR1 MDHEN, CDR2 SYDVKM. The CDR3 sequence is 15 residues long.

This clonotype has a handful of counts. The rearrangement links TRBV20-1 to TRBJ2-7; 9 nucleotides agree with TRBD2. Germline V gives CDR1 DFQATT, CDR2 SNEGSKA (reference sequence). The CDR3 extends over 15 amino acids. V trimming: 4 bases; J trimming: 7 bases; junction bases outside the gene matches: 14. This CDR3 reads CSATTRLAALGEQYF. The CDR3 nucleotides are TGCAGTGCTACCACTCGACTAGCGGCTCTTGGGGAGCAGTACTTC.

This chain connects TRBV5-1 to TRBJ1-1; D is perhaps TRBD1 (5 bases). CDR3 length: 12 amino acids. Germline CDR1 SGHRS, CDR2 YFSETQ. Trimming removed 7 bases from V and 6 bases from J, with 13 bases in between. The CDR3 spells CASRGVQAEAFF. The CDR3 DNA reads TGCGCCAGCCGAGGAGTACAGGCTGAAGCTTTCTTT.

This clonotype was detected ten times or more. The chain links TRBV11-2 to TRBJ2-7; 8 nucleotides line up with TRBD1. This CDR3 comprises 15 residues. Trimming removed 3 bases from V and 4 bases from J; junction bases left unmatched: 8. Germline CDR1 SGHAT, CDR2 FQNNGV. The CDR3 nucleotides are TGTGCCAGCAGCTTCGACCGGGACAGGCGGTACGAGCAGTACTTC. Protein: CASSFDRDRRYEQYF.